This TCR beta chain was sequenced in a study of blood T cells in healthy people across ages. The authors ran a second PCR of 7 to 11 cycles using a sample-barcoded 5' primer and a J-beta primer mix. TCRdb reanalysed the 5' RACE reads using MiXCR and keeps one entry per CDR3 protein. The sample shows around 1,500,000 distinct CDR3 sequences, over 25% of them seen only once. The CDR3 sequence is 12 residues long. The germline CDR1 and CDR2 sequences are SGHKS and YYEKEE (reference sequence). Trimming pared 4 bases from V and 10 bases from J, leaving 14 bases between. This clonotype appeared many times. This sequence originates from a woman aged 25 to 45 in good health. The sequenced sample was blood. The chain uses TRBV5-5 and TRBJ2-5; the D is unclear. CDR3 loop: CASSTGPSDQYF. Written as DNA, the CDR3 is TGTGCCAGCAGCACCGGCCCATCCGACCAGTACTTC.